These T cell receptor beta chains were read from a single sample in a study of shared clonotypes between healthy human individuals. Profiling relied on immunoSEQ multiplex PCR, and the TCRdb table lists in-frame clones only, not all of them. The sample holds a few hundred thousand clones, roughly 79% seen once. Sequenced material: PBMCs. These receptors were taken from a woman aged 40-49 years in good health. Some clones in this sample may be carry-over from other donors' samples. CDR3s include the opening cysteine and the closing phenylalanine or tryptophan. The D gene is left open where the match is weak. A clone size is listed for some rows: how often the clone was seen (once, few, many), or a class if it is expanded.

D: TRBD1
V: TRBV6-5
size: NA
J: TRBJ1-5
CDR3: CASRKGAGNQPQHF
DNA: TGTGCCAGCAGGAAGGGGGCTGGCAATCAGCCCCAGCATTTT

D: TRBD1
V: TRBV18
size: NA
J: TRBJ2-1
CDR3: CASGDRAYNEQFF
DNA: TGTGCCAGCGGGGACAGGGCCTACAATGAGCAGTTCTTC

D: NA
V: TRBV5-1
size: NA
J: TRBJ2-3
CDR3: CASSLDFTDTQYF
DNA: TGCGCCAGCAGCTTGGACTTCACAGATACGCAGTATTTT

D: NA
V: TRBV28
size: NA
J: TRBJ2-7
CDR3: CASRDSPRNEQYF
DNA: TGTGCCAGCAGGGACTCACCCCGGAATGAGCAGTACTTC

D: NA
V: TRBV4-3
size: few
J: TRBJ2-3
CDR3: CASSRQPTRGSNTDTQYF
DNA: TGCGCCAGCAGCCGACAACCAACTCGCGGATCAAACACAGATACGCAGTATTTT

D: NA
V: TRBV5-1
size: few
J: TRBJ2-1
CDR3: CASTPGGEQFF
DNA: TGCGCCAGCACCCCGGGCGGTGAGCAGTTCTTC

D: TRBD1
V: TRBV28
size: NA
J: TRBJ1-4
CDR3: CASSLLQGRGEKLFF
DNA: TGTGCCAGCAGTTTATTACAGGGGAGAGGGGAAAAACTGTTTTTT

D: TRBD1
V: TRBV18
size: NA
J: TRBJ2-7
CDR3: CASSQDRGDEQYF
DNA: TGTGCCAGCTCACAGGACAGGGGAGACGAGCAGTACTTC

D: TRBD2
V: TRBV5-1
size: NA
J: TRBJ2-1
CDR3: CASSSGLAGGGEQFF
DNA: TGCGCCAGCAGCTCGGGACTAGCGGGAGGTGGGGAGCAGTTCTTC

D: NA
V: TRBV7-9
size: many
J: TRBJ1-1
CDR3: CASSPRGPTEAFF
DNA: TGTGCCAGCAGCCCGAGGGGACCCACTGAAGCTTTCTTT

D: NA
V: TRBV7-6
size: NA
J: TRBJ2-3
CDR3: CASSFGVTDTQYF
DNA: TGTGCCAGCAGCTTTGGGGTAACAGATACGCAGTATTTT

D: NA
V: TRBV11-2
size: NA
J: TRBJ2-7
CDR3: CASSGGPTYEQYF
DNA: TGTGCCAGCAGCGGGGGGCCGACCTACGAGCAGTACTTC